This is a list of T cell receptor beta chains from one sample in a study of T cells in Graves' hyperthyroidism and ophthalmopathy. TCRdb re-analysed the multiplex PCR reads in MiXCR, keeping a single row per CDR3 protein. Among 500,000 to 800,000 distinct CDR3 sequences listed, more than 12% were seen once. The sequenced material came from blood. These receptors were taken from a woman aged 45-59 years with Graves' ophthalmopathy. Both conserved end residues are part of each CDR3. The D gene is left open where the match is weak. Not every row has a clone size; where given, it reads once, few, many or a size class.

CDR3 DNA: TGCAGTGCTGATAGCGGGAGGACCAATGAGCAGTTCTTC; CDR3 protein: CSADSGRTNEQFF; V gene: TRBV20-1; D gene: TRBD2; J gene: TRBJ2-1; clone size: few
CDR3 DNA: TGTGCCAGCAGCCAAGTACTAGCGGGAGGGGGTGCCCAGTACTTC; CDR3 protein: CASSQVLAGGGAQYF; V gene: TRBV3-1; D gene: TRBD2; J gene: TRBJ2-5; clone size: .
CDR3 DNA: TGCAGTGCCCTAGCGGGAGCAGGTTCAGATACGCAGTATTTT; CDR3 protein: CSALAGAGSDTQYF; V gene: TRBV20-1; D gene: TRBD2; J gene: TRBJ2-3; clone size: many
CDR3 DNA: TGTGCCAGCAGCGTAGGGCGGGGAGCAACCTACGAGCAGTACTTC; CDR3 protein: CASSVGRGATYEQYF; V gene: TRBV9; D gene: .; J gene: TRBJ2-7; clone size: .
CDR3 DNA: TGCAGCGTTCGGGGCGGGAGTCTTGAGACCCAGTACTTC; CDR3 protein: CSVRGGSLETQYF; V gene: TRBV29-1; D gene: TRBD2; J gene: TRBJ2-5; clone size: many
CDR3 DNA: TGTGCCAGCAGCTCCCTTCGTGGGGAACAAGGAACCCAGTACTTC; CDR3 protein: CASSSLRGEQGTQYF; V gene: TRBV7-2; D gene: .; J gene: TRBJ2-5; clone size: .
CDR3 DNA: TGTGCCAGCAGCACAACAGACTCGCAGTCCCTCTTCGACGAGCAGTACTTC; CDR3 protein: CASSTTDSQSLFDEQYF; V gene: TRBV13; D gene: .; J gene: TRBJ2-7; clone size: many
CDR3 DNA: TGCAGTGCTTGGGACCTACGACCCTACGAGCAGTACTTC; CDR3 protein: CSAWDLRPYEQYF; V gene: TRBV20-1; D gene: .; J gene: TRBJ2-7; clone size: many
CDR3 DNA: TGCAGTGCTAGGGGGACTAGCGGGAGGCCCCTCAATGAGCAGTTCTTC; CDR3 protein: CSARGTSGRPLNEQFF; V gene: TRBV20-1; D gene: TRBD2; J gene: TRBJ2-1; clone size: .
CDR3 DNA: TGCAGTGCTAGAGAAAATTCGGGGGGAGAGGGAGATACGCAGTATTTT; CDR3 protein: CSARENSGGEGDTQYF; V gene: TRBV20-1; D gene: TRBD2; J gene: TRBJ2-3; clone size: .
CDR3 DNA: TGTGCCAGCAGCCCCGGACTCTACACAGATACGCAGTATTTT; CDR3 protein: CASSPGLYTDTQYF; V gene: TRBV27; D gene: .; J gene: TRBJ2-3; clone size: many
CDR3 DNA: TGCAGCGTTGAAGGGATTGGAGGGGACGGGGAGCTGTTTTTT; CDR3 protein: CSVEGIGGDGELFF; V gene: TRBV29-1; D gene: .; J gene: TRBJ2-2; clone size: .
CDR3 DNA: TGTCCCAGCAGTTCCCGACAGGTCACAACTAACCCTGAGAAGAACACTGAAGCTTTCTTT; CDR3 protein: CPSSSRQVTTNPEKNTEAFF; V gene: TRBV28; D gene: .; J gene: TRBJ1-1; clone size: few
CDR3 DNA: TGTGCCAGCAGCCAAGCGTACATTCAGTACTTC; CDR3 protein: CASSQAYIQYF; V gene: TRBV3-1; D gene: .; J gene: TRBJ2-4; clone size: .
CDR3 DNA: TGTGCCAGCAGCCAGGACAGGGGGATCGGGGAGCTGTTTTTT; CDR3 protein: CASSQDRGIGELFF; V gene: TRBV11-2; D gene: TRBD1; J gene: TRBJ2-2; clone size: .
CDR3 DNA: TGCAGTGCGCGGACAGGGGGCGGTCGGGAGACCCAGTACTTC; CDR3 protein: CSARTGGGRETQYF; V gene: TRBV20-1; D gene: TRBD1; J gene: TRBJ2-5; clone size: few